These 5 T cell receptor beta chains were all obtained from the same sample, sequenced in a study of T cell clonality in common variable immunodeficiency. Libraries were prepared by immunoSEQ multiplex PCR; TCRdb keeps only in-frame clonotypes and omits some of them. This sample comprises about 60,000 clones, none seen once only. Material: peripheral blood mononuclear cells. These receptors were collected from a person aged 18 to 75 in good health.

Many counts were recorded for this clone. The read ends 3 residues before the CDR3 terminus; that terminus is restored from the germline J gene. The chain links TRBV15 to TRBJ1-4; weak D call: TRBD1 (6 bases). Germline assignment: CDR1 LNHNV and CDR2 YYDKDF (reference sequence). V was shortened by 8 bases and J by 7 bases, with 20 bases between the two germline ends. The CDR3 runs 15 residues. CDR3 DNA, as far as it was read: TGTGCCACCGGAGACCGAACAGGGATGGGTGAAAAA. This sequence encodes CATGDRTGMGEK. The CDR3, in full, reads CATGDRTGMGEKLFF.

This clone was recorded at least ten times. CDR3 sequence: CASSRAAGGYYEQYF. The part of the CDR3 DNA that was read is TGTGCCAGCTCACGGGCGGCGGGAGGATATTACGAG. The chain recombines TRBV18 with TRBJ2-7, with 8 bases identical to TRBD2. The read ends 3 residues early relative to the CDR3; the germline J gene fills the gap. The CDR3 has 15 amino acids. V gave up 4 bases and J gave up 4 bases; unmatched junction bases: 9. Germline lookup yields CDR1 KGHSH and CDR2 LQKENI.

This clone appeared many times. Coverage ceases 3 residues before the CDR3 finishes, and the germline J gene fills in the end. V is TRBV6-1 and J is TRBJ2-5; D may be TRBD1 (5 bases). Trimming cost V 1 base and J 5 bases, with 14 bases left between them. CDR3 length equals 15 residues. The germline CDR1 and CDR2 sequences are MNHNS and SASEGT. The CDR3 protein is CASSEGAAGWETQYF. The part of the CDR3 DNA that was read is TGTGCCAGCAGTGAAGGTGCGGCAGGGTGGGAGACC.

Many counts were recorded for this clone. The sequenced fragment ends 3 residues before the CDR3 boundary, so the rest is inferred from the germline J gene. This sequence joins TRBV6-1 and TRBJ1-1, with 7 bases lining up with TRBD1. Germline CDR1 and CDR2: MNHNS and SASEGT. The CDR3 runs 14 residues. Incomplete CDR3 DNA: TGTGCCAGCAGTGCGATTGGACAGGCGGGGCTA. Protein: CASSAIGQAGL. The entire CDR3 protein is CASSAIGQAGLAFF.

This clone was counted many times. The missing CDR3 end, 3 residues past where the read stops, is filled in from the germline J gene. The chain uses TRBV20-1 and TRBJ2-3; D may be TRBD2 (7 bases). The CDR3 covers 15 residues. Trimming removed 7 bases from V and 3 bases from J, with 20 bases in between. The V gene's germline CDR1 is DFQATT and CDR2 SNEGSKA (reference sequence). The sequenced CDR3 bases are TGCAGTGGGATTCCGTGGGGGGGCTGGACAGATACG. It specifies CSGIPWGGWTDT. The entire CDR3 protein reads CSGIPWGGWTDTQYF.